This entry describes one T cell receptor beta chain. Its antigen specificity is not known. The sample holds no much larger clone one base away, and base qualities are not on file. Library method: the immunoSEQ multiplex PCR assay. The authors processed their data as follows. A statistical classification framework was developed to diagnose cytomegalovirus status using the catalog of TCR beta chain sequences. TCRdb holds this immuneACCESS table with in-frame rearrangements only. Some clones are missing; in checked studies, unresolved V genes explain under half, and the rest has no known cause. The DNA gave D and trimming, while V, J and clone size come from that table. The sample has more than 150,000 clones on record, 84% of them singletons. The ten largest clones represent about 3% of the sample. Donors formed part of the validation cohort, which comprised about 130 subjects and was distinct from the first cohort of under 850 subjects.

These data originate in a study of cytomegalovirus exposure and HLA in healthy donors (dated by TCRdb to the late 2010s). Regarding the complete study: According to a later analysis, one platform produced both the 110 or so validation repertoires and the 670 or so repertoires of the first cohort. The study aimed to test whether signatures of past pathogen exposure could be identified by cataloging public T cell receptors. Along with the roughly 670-subject first cohort, a separate validation cohort of approximately 110 different subjects was used. The study combined high-throughput TCR immunosequencing, statistical association of individual TCRs with disease status, and machine learning to predict cytomegalovirus infection status.

The CDR3 measures 12 amino acids from cysteine to phenylalanine. Of the read, only the CDR3 DNA is kept; its 36 bases are in frame from base 1. As encoded in the germline V gene, CDR1 is SGHTA while CDR2 is FQGNSA. The V end loses 5 bases and the J end loses 7 bases, and a stretch of 9 bases separates them. The paper as a whole reports these results and caveats: The authors suggested that the approach could potentially be generalized to other disease states and immunological phenotypes. Most TCR sequences were seen in very few donors, while some public TCRs were found in many individuals. In both the original and validation cohorts, the classifier was reported to diagnose cytomegalovirus status with high specificity and sensitivity. A total of 150 to 200 TCR beta chains were listed by the study as associated with cytomegalovirus. A few of the identified cytomegalovirus-associated TCR beta chains were confirmed in vitro to be specific for cytomegalovirus antigens. All 120 or so repertoires were used to score co-occurrence in the validation cohort in a later analysis, because that analysis had no HLA typing for the cohort. Of the cluster scores, 85% to 95% were above 0 in a later analysis, which found that TCRs clustered in the first cohort also tended to co-occur in the 95 to 150 validation repertoires.

Sequencing was done on a sample of PBMCs. The sequence is built from TRBV7-2 and TRBJ2-1; the D gene is unclear. The sequence derives from a woman aged 18-29 years in good health and CMV-seropositive. At the DNA level, the sequence is TGTGCCAGCAGCCTCCTGAGGAATGAGCAGTTCTTC. It is translated as CASSLLRNEQFF. The full variable domain, with segments outside the CDR3 supplied by the reference TRBV7-2 and TRBJ2-1 proteins, appears as GAGVSQSPSNKVTEKGKDVELRCDPISGHTALYWYRQSLGQGLEFLIYFQGNSAPDKSGLPSDRFSAERTGGSVSTLTIQRTQQEDSAVYLCASSLLRNEQFFGPGTRLTVL.